This is a list of T cell receptor beta chains from one sample in a study of T cell changes during pregnancy in multiple sclerosis. Generated by immunoSEQ multiplex PCR, the TCRdb table keeps only in-frame clones and is missing some. The table has approximately 50,000 clones, around 93% seen once. The specimen comprised CD8+ T cells from peripheral blood mononuclear cells, sampled after pregnancy. The receptors stem from a female donor with multiple sclerosis, enrolled in a pregnancy study. CDR3s include the opening cysteine and the closing phenylalanine or tryptophan. D genes are given only for firm matches. A row's size may be missing; if present it is once, few, many or a size class.

>TRBV13|TRBJ1-3|-|-
CASSGELGNTIYF
TGTGCCAGCAGCGGAGAGCTCGGAAACACCATATATTTT
>TRBV7-9|TRBJ1-2|-|-
CASSLSGYGYTF
TGTGCCAGCAGCTTATCGGGCTATGGCTACACCTTC
>TRBV12-5|TRBJ1-1|-|-
CASGFGAGAGDLNTEAFF
TGTGCTAGTGGTTTTGGGGCAGGGGCAGGGGATTTGAACACTGAAGCTTTCTTT
>TRBV7-9|TRBJ2-1|-|-
CASSFGGRHEQFF
TGTGCCAGCAGCTTCGGGGGGCGTCATGAGCAGTTCTTC
>TRBV14|TRBJ2-7|-|TRBD1
CASRPTGAGEQYF
TGTGCCAGCAGACCCACAGGGGCTGGCGAGCAGTACTTC
>TRBV2|TRBJ1-3|-|-
CASSDSEGAGNTIYF
TGTGCCAGCAGTGACTCTGAGGGGGCTGGAAACACCATATATTTT
>TRBV7-9|TRBJ2-1|once|TRBD2
CASSLGAGLDNEQFF
TGTGCCAGCAGCTTAGGGGCAGGACTAGACAATGAGCAGTTCTTC
>TRBV10-3|TRBJ2-3|-|-
CATVSSDTQYF
TGTGCCACCGTTTCTTCGGATACGCAGTATTTT
>TRBV6-5|TRBJ2-2|-|TRBD1
CASSSGTGVSGELFF
TGTGCCAGCAGTTCCGGGACAGGGGTTTCCGGGGAGCTGTTTTTT
>TRBV9|TRBJ2-2|-|TRBD1
CASSGRTGNSARTGELFF
TGTGCCAGCAGCGGACGGACAGGTAATTCGGCCCGCACCGGGGAGCTGTTTTTT
>TRBV6-5|TRBJ2-3|-|TRBD2
CASSSRGGRGTDTQYF
TGTGCCAGCAGTTCCCGAGGCGGGAGGGGCACAGATACGCAGTATTTT
>TRBV9|TRBJ2-7|-|TRBD2
CASSVASGVWYEQYF
TGTGCCAGCAGCGTAGCTAGCGGGGTTTGGTACGAGCAGTACTTC
>TRBV6-6|TRBJ1-1|-|TRBD1
CASSSYPGTDNTEAFF
TGTGCCAGCAGTTCGTACCCCGGGACAGATAACACTGAAGCTTTCTTT
>TRBV6-1|TRBJ2-7|-|TRBD1
CASSGGQGNEQYF
TGTGCCAGCAGTGGAGGACAGGGCAACGAGCAGTACTTC
>TRBV5-6|TRBJ1-1|-|-
CASAGAGEDTEAFF
TGTGCCAGCGCCGGGGCAGGGGAAGATACTGAAGCTTTCTTT
>TRBV6-4|TRBJ2-3|once|TRBD2
CASSPVAGGSDTQYF
TGTGCCAGCAGTCCCGTGGCGGGGGGCTCAGATACGCAGTATTTT
>TRBV19|TRBJ1-5|-|-
CASTGSNQPQHF
TGTGCCAGTACCGGTAGCAATCAGCCCCAGCATTTT
>TRBV7-9|TRBJ2-5|-|TRBD2
CASTKLAGVVETQYF
TGTGCCAGCACTAAACTAGCGGGGGTAGTGGAGACCCAGTACTTC
>TRBV15|TRBJ1-3|-|TRBD1
CATSRGWDRGSDNTIYF
TGTGCCACCAGCAGAGGATGGGACAGGGGATCAGATAACACCATATATTTT